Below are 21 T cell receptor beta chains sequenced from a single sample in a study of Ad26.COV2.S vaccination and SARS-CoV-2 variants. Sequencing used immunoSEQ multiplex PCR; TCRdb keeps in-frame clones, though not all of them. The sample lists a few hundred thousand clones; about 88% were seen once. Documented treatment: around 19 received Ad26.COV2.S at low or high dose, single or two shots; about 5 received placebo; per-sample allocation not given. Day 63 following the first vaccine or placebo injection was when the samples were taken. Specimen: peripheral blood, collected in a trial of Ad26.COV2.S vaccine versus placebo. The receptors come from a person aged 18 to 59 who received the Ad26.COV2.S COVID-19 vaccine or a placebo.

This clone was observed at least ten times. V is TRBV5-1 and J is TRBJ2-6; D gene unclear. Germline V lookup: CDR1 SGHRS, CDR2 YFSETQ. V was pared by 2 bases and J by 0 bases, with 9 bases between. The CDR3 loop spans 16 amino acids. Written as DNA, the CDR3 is TGCGCCAGCAGCTTAGACGTCCTCTCTGGGGCCAACGTCCTGACTTTC. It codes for CASSLDVLSGANVLTF.

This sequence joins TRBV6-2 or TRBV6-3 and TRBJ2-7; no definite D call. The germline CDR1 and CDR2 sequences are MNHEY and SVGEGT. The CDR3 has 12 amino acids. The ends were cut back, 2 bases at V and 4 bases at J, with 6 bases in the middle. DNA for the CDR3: TGTGCCAGCAGTTACACCGCATACGAGCAGTACTTC. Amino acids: CASSYTAYEQYF.

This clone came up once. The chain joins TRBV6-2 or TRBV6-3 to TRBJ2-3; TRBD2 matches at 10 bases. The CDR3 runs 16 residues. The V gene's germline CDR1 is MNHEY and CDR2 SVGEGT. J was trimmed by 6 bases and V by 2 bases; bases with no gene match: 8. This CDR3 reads CASSYRTSGISDTQYF. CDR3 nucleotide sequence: TGTGCCAGCAGTTACCGTACTAGCGGGATATCTGATACGCAGTATTTT.

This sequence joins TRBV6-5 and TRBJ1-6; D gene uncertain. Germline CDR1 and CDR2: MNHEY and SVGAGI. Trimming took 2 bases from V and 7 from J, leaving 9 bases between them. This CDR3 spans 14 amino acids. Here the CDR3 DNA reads TGTGCCAGCAGTTACGAGGGAACCAATTCACCCCTCCACTTT. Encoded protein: CASSYEGTNSPLHF.

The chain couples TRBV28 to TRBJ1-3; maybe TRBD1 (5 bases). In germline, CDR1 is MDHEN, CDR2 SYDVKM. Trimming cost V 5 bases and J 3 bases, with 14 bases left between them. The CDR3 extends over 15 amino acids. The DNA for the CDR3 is TGTGCCAGCAGTCCGGGGGGTCTGGGTGGAAACACCATATATTTT. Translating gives CASSPGGLGGNTIYF. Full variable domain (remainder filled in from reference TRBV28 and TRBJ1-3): DVKVTQSSRYLVKRTGEKVFLECVQDMDHENMFWYRQDPGLGLRLIYFSYDVKMKEKGDIPEGYSVSREKKERFSLILESASTNQTSMYLCASSPGGLGGNTIYFGEGSWLTVV.

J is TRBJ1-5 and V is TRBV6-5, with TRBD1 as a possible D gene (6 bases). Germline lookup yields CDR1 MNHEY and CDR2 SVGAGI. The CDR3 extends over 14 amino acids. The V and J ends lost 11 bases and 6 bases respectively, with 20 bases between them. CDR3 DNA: TGTGCCTCCAAGGAGGGGGGGTCGGGTCAGCCCCAGCATTTT. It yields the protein CASKEGGSGQPQHF.

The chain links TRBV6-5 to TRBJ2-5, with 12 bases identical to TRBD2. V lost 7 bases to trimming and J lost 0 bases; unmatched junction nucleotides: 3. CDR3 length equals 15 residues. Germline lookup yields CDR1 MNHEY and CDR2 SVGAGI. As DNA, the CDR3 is TGTGCCAGCACCCGACTAGCGGGGGACCAAGAGACCCAGTACTTC. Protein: CASTRLAGDQETQYF.

CDR3 DNA: TGTGCCATTTCGACAGGGAACCCAAACGAGCAGTACTTC. Encoded protein: CAISTGNPNEQYF. This rearrangement joins TRBV12-3 or TRBV12-4 to TRBJ2-7; TRBD1 agrees at 7 bases. CDR3 length: 13 residues. The junction had 11 bases not matched to a gene; V was cut back by 10 bases and J by 5 bases.

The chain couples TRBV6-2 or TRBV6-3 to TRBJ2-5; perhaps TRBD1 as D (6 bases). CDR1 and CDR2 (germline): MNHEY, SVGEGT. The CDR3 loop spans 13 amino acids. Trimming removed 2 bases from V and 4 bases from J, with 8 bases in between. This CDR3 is CASSYKGGETQYF. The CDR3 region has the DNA TGTGCCAGCAGTTACAAAGGGGGAGAGACCCAGTACTTC.

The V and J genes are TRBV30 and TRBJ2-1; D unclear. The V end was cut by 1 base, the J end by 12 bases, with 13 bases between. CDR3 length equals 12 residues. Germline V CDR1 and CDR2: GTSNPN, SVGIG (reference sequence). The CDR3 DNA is TGTGCCTGGAGTGACGTTAGGGCTCGGCAGTTCTTC. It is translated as CAWSDVRARQFF.

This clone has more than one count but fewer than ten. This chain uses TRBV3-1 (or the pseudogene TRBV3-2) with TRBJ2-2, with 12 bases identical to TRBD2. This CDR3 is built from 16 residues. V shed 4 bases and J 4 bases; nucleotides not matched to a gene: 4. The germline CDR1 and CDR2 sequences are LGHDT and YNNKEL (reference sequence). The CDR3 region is CASSPALAGGTGELFF. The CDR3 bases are TGTGCCAGCAGCCCGGCACTAGCGGGAGGCACCGGGGAGCTGTTTTTT.

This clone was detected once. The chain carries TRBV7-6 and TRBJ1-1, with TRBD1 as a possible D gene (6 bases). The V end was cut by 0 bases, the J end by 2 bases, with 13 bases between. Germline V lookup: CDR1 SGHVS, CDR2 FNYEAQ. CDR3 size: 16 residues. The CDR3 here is CASSLAGGDLNTEAFF. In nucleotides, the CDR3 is TGTGCCAGCAGCTTAGCGGGGGGCGACCTCAACACTGAAGCTTTCTTT.

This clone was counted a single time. CDR3 loop: CASRASEDTQYF. In nucleotides, the CDR3 is TGTGCCAGCAGAGCTAGCGAGGATACGCAGTATTTT. The chain has TRBV9 and TRBJ2-3, with a tentative D call TRBD2 (6 bases). Trimming removed 5 bases from V and 6 bases from J, with 10 bases in between. Germline assignment: CDR1 SGDLS and CDR2 YYNGEE. The CDR3 totals 12 residues. The whole variable domain, filled in from reference TRBV9 and TRBJ2-3, reads DSGVTQTPKHLITATGQRVTLRCSPRSGDLSVYWYQQSLDQGLQFLIQYYNGEERAKGNILERFSAQQFPDLHSELNLSSLELGDSALYFCASRASEDTQYFGPGTRLTVL.

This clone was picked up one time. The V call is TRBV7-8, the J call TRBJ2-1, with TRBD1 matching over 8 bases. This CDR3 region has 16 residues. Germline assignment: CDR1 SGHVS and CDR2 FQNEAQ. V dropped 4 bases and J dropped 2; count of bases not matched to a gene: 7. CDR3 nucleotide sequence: TGTGCCAGCAGCTCGCTGGACAGGGCCACCTACAATGAGCAGTTCTTC. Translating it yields CASSSLDRATYNEQFF. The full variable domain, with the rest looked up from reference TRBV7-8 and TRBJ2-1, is GAGVSQSPRYKVAKRGQDVALRCDPISGHVSLFWYQQALGQGPEFLTYFQNEAQLDKSGLPSDRFFAERPEGSVSTLKIQRTQQEDSAVYLCASSSLDRATYNEQFFGPGTRLTVL.

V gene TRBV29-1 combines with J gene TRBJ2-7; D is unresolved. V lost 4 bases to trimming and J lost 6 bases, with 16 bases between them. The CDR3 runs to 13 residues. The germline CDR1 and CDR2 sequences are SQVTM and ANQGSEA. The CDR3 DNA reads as TGCAGCGTTGGGTCGTCAACTTCGGGCGAGCAGTACTTC. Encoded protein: CSVGSSTSGEQYF.

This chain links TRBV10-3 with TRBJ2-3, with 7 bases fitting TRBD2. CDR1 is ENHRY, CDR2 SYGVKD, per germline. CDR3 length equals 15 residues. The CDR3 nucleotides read TGTGCATATCGGGCTAGCGGACGCCCCGCAGATACGCAGTATTTT. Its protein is CAYRASGRPADTQYF.

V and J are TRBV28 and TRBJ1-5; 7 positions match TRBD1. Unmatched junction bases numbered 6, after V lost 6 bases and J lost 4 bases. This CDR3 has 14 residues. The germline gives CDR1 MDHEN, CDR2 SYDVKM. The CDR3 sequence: CASSGRRGNQPQHF. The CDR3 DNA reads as TGTGCCAGCAGCGGACGCAGGGGGAATCAGCCCCAGCATTTT.

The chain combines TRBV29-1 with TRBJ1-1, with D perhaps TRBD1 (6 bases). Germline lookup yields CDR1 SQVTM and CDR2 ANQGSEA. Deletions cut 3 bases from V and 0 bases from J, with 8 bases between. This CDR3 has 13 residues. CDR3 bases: TGCAGCGTTGAGGGGGGCATGAACACTGAAGCTTTCTTT. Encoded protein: CSVEGGMNTEAFF.

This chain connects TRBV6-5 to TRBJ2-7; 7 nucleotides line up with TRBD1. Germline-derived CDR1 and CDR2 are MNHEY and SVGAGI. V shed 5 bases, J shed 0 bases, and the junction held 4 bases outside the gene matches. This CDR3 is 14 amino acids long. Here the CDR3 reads CASSKWDSSYEQYF. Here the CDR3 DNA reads TGTGCCAGCAGTAAATGGGACAGCTCCTACGAGCAGTACTTC.

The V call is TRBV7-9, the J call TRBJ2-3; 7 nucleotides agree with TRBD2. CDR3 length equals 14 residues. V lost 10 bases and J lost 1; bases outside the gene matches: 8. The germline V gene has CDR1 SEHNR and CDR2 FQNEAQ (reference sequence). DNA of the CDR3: TGTGCCATCACCGGGACTACACGCACAGATACGCAGTATTTT. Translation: CAITGTTRTDTQYF. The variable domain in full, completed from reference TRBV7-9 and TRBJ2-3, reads DTGVSQNPRHKITKRGQNVTFRCDPISEHNRLYWYRQTLGQGPEFLTYFQNEAQLEKSRLLSDRFSAERPKGSFSTLEIQRTEQGDSAMYLCAITGTTRTDTQYFGPGTRLTVL.

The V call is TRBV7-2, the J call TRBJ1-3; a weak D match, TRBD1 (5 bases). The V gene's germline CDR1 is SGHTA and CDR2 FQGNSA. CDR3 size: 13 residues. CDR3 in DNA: TGTGCAGGGGCTCAGGGATCTGGAAACACCATATATTTT. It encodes CAGAQGSGNTIYF.